Shown below are 7 T cell receptor beta chains from a single sample sequenced in a study of memory CD4+ T cells and cytomegalovirus serostatus. Here immunoSEQ multiplex PCR was the method, and the copy in TCRdb shows in-frame clones only, minus some. The data contain about 60,000 clones, 75% to 80% of them singletons. The sort gate was single viable CD3+CD4+CD8-CD45RO+ cells for memory CD4+ T cells. Sequencing used memory CD4+ T cells from blood. The receptor source for this set is an adult in good health and CMV-seronegative.

The chain links TRBV5-1 to TRBJ2-6; D not certain. Germline CDR1 and CDR2: SGHRS and YFSETQ. The V end was cut by 0 bases, the J end by 0 bases, with 13 bases between. There are 18 residues in the CDR3. CDR3 DNA: TGCGCCAGCAGCTTGGGAGGCAGGATAAGCTCTGGGGCCAACGTCCTGACTTTC. Translation: CASSLGGRISSGANVLTF.

The V gene is TRBV10-2, the J gene TRBJ2-2; D possibly corresponds to TRBD1 (6 bases). CDR1 and CDR2 from the germline V gene are WSHSY and SAAADI. CDR3 size: 16 residues. V was shortened by 7 bases and J by 3 bases, with 18 bases between the two germline ends. The CDR3 DNA sequence: TGCGCCAGCATCTCCGAGGTGACAGGATACACCGGGGAGCTGTTTTTT. This encodes CASISEVTGYTGELFF.

J is TRBJ1-5 and V is TRBV27; 7 bases line up with TRBD1. This CDR3 has 15 amino acids. J lost 0 bases, V lost 3 bases, and 2 bases had no gene match. Germline-derived CDR1 and CDR2 are MNHEY and SMNVEV (reference sequence). In nucleotides, the CDR3 is TGTGCCAGCAGTTTGACAGGGTTTAGCAATCAGCCCCAGCATTTT. This sequence encodes CASSLTGFSNQPQHF.

This clone was found a few times. The chain uses TRBV30 and TRBJ1-1; 9 bases are shared with TRBD1. V dropped 3 bases and J dropped 1; count of bases not matched to a gene: 3. This CDR3 has 14 residues. Germline CDR1 GTSNPN, CDR2 SVGIG (reference sequence). CDR3 coding DNA: TGTGCCTGGAGGCCGGGACAGGGGAACACTGAAGCTTTCTTT. This sequence encodes CAWRPGQGNTEAFF.

The DNA for the CDR3 is TGTGCCAGCAGCTTAGTGCCCAGCTCTGGGGCCAACGTCCTGACTTTC. It encodes CASSLVPSSGANVLTF. The chain is built from TRBV11-2 and TRBJ2-6; D is uncertain. Trimming shortened V by 1 base and J by 0 bases, and 7 bases separated the two germline ends. The CDR3 covers 16 residues. Germline V gene lookup returns CDR1 SGHAT and CDR2 FQNNGV.

The chain carries TRBV5-1 and TRBJ1-1; TRBD1 matches at 9 bases. The germline V gene encodes CDR1 SGHRS and CDR2 YFSETQ. The CDR3 is 18 residues long. After removal of 2 bases from V and 1 base from J, the junction contained 12 bases not matched to a gene. CDR3 in amino acids: CASSLAFAGQGWNTEAFF. CDR3 bases: TGCGCCAGCAGCTTAGCCTTTGCGGGACAGGGATGGAACACTGAAGCTTTCTTT.

This clone was found once. The gene calls are TRBV19 and TRBJ1-2; D gene uncertain. V dropped 2 bases and J dropped 3 bases, with 10 bases sitting between them. Germline CDR1 LNHDA, CDR2 SQIVND (reference sequence). This CDR3 region has 14 residues. The DNA of the CDR3 is TGTGCCAGTAGTATAAGGTCGCCGCACTATGGCTACACCTTC. Translating gives CASSIRSPHYGYTF.